This T cell receptor beta chain is drawn from a study of CD8+ T cells in alopecia areata. In each case, RNA was isolated and then reverse transcribed into cDNA as the sequencing template. The repertoire was sequenced with immunoSEQ multiplex PCR; TCRdb's copy has only in-frame clones and lacks some. The sample has 110,000 or so clones, around two fifths seen once. Researchers picked out CD4+ and CD8+ T cells from PBMCs by sorting. This receptor was taken from a human donor with alopecia areata. The sample taken for sequencing was CD4+ T cells sorted from blood.

As DNA, the CDR3 is TGTGCCAGCTCACCACAGGATCCACCCGGAGAGACCCAGTACTTC. Translation: CASSPQDPPGETQYF. The chain employs TRBV18 and TRBJ2-5; D gene ambiguous. The CDR3 loop spans 15 amino acids. CDR1 and CDR2 from the germline V gene are KGHSH and LQKENI. With 1 base removed from V and 4 bases from J, the gap between germline ends came to 13 bases.